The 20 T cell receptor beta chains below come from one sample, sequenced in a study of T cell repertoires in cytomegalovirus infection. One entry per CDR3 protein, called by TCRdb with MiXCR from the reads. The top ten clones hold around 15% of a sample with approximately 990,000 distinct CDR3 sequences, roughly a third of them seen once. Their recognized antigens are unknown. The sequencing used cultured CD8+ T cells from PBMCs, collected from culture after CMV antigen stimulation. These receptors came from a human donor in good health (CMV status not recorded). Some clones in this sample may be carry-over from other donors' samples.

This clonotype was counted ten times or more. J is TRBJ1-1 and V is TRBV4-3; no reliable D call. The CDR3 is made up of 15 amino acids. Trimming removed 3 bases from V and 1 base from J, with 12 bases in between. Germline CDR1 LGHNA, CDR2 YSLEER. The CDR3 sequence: CASSHRPGANTEAFF. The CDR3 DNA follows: TGCGCCAGCAGCCACAGACCGGGTGCGAACACTGAAGCTTTCTTT.

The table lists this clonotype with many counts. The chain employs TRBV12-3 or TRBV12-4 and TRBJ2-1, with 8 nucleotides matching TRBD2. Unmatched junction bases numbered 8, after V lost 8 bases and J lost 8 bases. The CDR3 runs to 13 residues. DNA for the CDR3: TGTGCCAGCGGCTCAGGACTAGCCGATGAGCAGTTCTTC. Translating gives CASGSGLADEQFF.

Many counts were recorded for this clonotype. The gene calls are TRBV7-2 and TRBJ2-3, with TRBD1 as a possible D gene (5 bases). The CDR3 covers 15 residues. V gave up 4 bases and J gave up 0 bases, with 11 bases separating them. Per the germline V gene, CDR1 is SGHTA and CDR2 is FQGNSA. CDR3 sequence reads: CASSSLGQSTDTQYF. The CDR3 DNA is TGTGCCAGCAGCTCGCTCGGACAAAGCACAGATACGCAGTATTTT.

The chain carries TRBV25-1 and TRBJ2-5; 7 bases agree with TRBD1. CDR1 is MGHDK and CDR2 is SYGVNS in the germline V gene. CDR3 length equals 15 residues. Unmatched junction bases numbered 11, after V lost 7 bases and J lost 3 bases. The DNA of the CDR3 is TGTGCCAGCACCACCCGTAGAGGGGGCGAAGAGACCCAGTACTTC. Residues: CASTTRRGGEETQYF.

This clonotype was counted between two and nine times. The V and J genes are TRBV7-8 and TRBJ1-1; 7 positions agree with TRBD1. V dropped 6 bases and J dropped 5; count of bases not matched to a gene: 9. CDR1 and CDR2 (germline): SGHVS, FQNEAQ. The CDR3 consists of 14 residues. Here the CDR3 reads CASSPDRRGTEAFF. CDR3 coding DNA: TGTGCCAGCAGTCCGGACAGGCGTGGGACTGAAGCTTTCTTT.

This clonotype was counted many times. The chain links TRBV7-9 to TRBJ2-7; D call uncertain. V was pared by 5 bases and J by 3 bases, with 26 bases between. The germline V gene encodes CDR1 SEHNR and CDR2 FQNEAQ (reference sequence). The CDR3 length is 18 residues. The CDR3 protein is CASSPRDPTERSNYEQYF. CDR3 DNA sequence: TGTGCCAGCAGCCCACGAGACCCGACCGAAAGATCAAACTACGAGCAGTACTTC.

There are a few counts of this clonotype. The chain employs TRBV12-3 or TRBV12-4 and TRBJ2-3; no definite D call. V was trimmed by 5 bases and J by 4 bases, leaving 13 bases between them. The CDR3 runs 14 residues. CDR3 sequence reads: CASSPSVVADTQYF. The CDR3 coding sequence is TGTGCCAGCAGTCCCTCCGTTGTGGCAGATACGCAGTATTTT.

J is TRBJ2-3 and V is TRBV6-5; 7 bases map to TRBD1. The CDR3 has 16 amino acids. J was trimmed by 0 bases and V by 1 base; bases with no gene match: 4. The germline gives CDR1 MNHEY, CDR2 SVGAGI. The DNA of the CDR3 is TGTGCCAGCAGTTACTTCCCGGGACAGAGCACAGATACGCAGTATTTT. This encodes CASSYFPGQSTDTQYF.

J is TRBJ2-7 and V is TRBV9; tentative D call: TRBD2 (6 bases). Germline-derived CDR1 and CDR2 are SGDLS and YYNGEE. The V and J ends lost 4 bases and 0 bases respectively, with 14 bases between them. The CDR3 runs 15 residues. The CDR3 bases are TGTGCCAGCAGCCCCGGAGGGGAGAGCTCCTACGAGCAGTACGTC. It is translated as CASSPGGESSYEQYV.

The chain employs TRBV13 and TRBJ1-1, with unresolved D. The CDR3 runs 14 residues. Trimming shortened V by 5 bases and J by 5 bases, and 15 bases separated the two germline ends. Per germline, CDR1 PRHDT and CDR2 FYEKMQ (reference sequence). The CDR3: CASSVGRRDTEAFF. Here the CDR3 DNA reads TGTGCCAGCAGCGTTGGACGGAGAGATACTGAAGCTTTCTTT.

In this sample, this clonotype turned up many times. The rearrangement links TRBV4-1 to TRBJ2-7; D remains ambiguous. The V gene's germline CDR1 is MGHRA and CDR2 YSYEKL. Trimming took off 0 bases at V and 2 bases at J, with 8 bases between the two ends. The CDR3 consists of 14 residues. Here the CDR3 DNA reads TGCGCCAGCAGCCAAGATAGGAAGGCCTACGAGCAGTACTTC. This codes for CASSQDRKAYEQYF.

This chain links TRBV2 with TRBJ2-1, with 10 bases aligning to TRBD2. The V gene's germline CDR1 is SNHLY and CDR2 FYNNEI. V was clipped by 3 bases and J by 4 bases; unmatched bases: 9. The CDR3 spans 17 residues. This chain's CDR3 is CASSEASGGVPYNEQFF. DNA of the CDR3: TGTGCCAGCAGTGAGGCTAGCGGGGGAGTACCTTACAATGAGCAGTTCTTC.

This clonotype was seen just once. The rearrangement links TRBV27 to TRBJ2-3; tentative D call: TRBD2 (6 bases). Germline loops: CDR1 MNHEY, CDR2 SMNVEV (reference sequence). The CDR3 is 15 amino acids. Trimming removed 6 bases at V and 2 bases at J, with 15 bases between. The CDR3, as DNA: TGTGCCAGCAGACCTCAACTAGCCGCCACAGATACGCAGTATTTT. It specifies CASRPQLAATDTQYF.

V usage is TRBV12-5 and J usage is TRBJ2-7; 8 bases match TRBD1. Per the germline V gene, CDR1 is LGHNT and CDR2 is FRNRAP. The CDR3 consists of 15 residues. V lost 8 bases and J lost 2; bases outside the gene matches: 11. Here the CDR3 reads CASRTGMGIPYEQYF. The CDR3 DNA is TGTGCTAGTCGGACAGGGATGGGAATCCCCTACGAGCAGTACTTC.

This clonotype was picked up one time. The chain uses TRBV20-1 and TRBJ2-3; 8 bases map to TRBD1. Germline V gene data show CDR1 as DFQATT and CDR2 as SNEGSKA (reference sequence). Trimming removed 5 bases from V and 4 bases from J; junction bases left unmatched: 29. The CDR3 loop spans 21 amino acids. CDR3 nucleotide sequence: TGCAGTGCTTTTCGGGGAAATAGGCGGGGACAGGTTGAGCTTGACGCAGATACGCAGTATTTT. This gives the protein CSAFRGNRRGQVELDADTQYF.

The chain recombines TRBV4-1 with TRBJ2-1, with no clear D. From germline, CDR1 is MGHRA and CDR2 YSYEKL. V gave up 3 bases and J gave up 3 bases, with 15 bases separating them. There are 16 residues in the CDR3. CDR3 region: CASSQAVRLSYNEQFF. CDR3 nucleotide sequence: TGCGCCAGCAGCCAGGCTGTAAGACTGAGCTACAATGAGCAGTTCTTC.

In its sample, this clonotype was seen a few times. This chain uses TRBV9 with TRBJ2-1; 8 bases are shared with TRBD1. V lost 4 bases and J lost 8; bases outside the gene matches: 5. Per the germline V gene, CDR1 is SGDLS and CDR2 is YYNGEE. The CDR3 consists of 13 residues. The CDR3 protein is CASSRKQGDEQFF. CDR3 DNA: TGTGCCAGCAGCCGTAAACAGGGGGATGAGCAGTTCTTC.

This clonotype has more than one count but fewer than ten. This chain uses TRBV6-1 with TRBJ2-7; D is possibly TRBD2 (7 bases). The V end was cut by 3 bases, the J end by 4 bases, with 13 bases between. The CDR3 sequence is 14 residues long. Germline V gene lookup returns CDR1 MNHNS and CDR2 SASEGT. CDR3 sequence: CASSDTGRGYEQYV. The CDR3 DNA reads TGTGCCAGCAGTGATACAGGGAGGGGGTACGAGCAGTACGTC.

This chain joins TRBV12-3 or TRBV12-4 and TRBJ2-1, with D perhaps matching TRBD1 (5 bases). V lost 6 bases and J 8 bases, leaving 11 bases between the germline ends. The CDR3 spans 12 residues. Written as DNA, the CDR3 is TGTGCCAGCAGGACAGTGGGCGATGAGCAGTTCTTC. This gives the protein CASRTVGDEQFF.

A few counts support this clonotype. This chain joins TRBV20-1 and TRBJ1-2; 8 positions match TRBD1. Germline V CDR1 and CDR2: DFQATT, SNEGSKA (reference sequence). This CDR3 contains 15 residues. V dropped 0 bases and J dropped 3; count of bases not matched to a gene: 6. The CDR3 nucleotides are TGCAGTGCTAGAGAGGTAGGACAGGGATACTATGGCTACACCTTC. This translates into CSAREVGQGYYGYTF.